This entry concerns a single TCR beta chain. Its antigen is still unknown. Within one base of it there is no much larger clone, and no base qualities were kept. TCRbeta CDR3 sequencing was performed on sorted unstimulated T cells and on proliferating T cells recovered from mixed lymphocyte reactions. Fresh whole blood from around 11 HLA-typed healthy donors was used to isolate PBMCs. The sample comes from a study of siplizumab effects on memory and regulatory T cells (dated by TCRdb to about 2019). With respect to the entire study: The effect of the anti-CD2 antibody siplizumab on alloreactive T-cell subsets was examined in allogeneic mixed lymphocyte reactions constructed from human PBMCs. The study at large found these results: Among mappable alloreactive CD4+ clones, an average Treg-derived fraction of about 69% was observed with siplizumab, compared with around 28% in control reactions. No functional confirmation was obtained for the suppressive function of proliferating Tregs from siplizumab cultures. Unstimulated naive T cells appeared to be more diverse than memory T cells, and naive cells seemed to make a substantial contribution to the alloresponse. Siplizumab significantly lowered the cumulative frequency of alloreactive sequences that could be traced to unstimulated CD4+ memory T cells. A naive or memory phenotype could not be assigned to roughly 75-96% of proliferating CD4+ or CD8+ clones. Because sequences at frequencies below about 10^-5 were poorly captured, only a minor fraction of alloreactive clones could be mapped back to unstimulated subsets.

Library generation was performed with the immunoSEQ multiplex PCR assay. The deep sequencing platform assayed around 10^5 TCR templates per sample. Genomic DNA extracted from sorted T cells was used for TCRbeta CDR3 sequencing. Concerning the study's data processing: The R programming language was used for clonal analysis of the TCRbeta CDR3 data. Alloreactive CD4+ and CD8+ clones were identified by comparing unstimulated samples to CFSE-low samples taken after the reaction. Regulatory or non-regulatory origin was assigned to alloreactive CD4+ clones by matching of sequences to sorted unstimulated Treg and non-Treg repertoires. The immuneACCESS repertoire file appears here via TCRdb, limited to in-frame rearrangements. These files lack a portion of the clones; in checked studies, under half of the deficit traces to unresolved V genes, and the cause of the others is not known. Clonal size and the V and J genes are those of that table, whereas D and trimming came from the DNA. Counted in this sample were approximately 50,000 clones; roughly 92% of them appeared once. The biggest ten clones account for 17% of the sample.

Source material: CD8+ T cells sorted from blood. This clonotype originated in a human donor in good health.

This receptor carries the CDR3 CASSQAGGMNTEAFF. In nucleotides, the sequence is TGCGCCAGCAGCCAAGCTGGGGGAATGAACACTGAAGCTTTCTTT. The rearrangement joined TRBV4-1 to TRBJ1-1; the D region possibly corresponds to TRBD1 (5 bases align). A distance of 9 bases separates the germline ends of V and J, which lose 1 base and 0 bases respectively. The CDR3, cysteine through phenylalanine, is 15 amino acids long. Left in the record is the CDR3 DNA by itself, 45 bases read in frame from the first base. According to the germline V gene, CDR1 reads MGHRA and CDR2 reads YSYEKL.